This T cell receptor beta chain was recorded in a study of T cells in Graves' hyperthyroidism and ophthalmopathy (dated by TCRdb to about 2019). For the wider study: Peripheral blood samples were taken at initial diagnosis, before any treatment was given. A discovery cohort of approximately 97 patients, about 40 with Graves' ophthalmopathy and roughly 59 with stable Graves' hyperthyroidism, was used to find distinguishing TCR V-J signatures. The approximately 100 discovery patients were divided at random into training and test sets in a 7:3 ratio. The paper describes TCR Vbeta CDR3 sequencing of 135 peripheral blood samples, made up of 43 ophthalmopathy patients, more than 70 hyperthyroidism patients and about 17 progressor patients. Thyroid tissue and blood T-cell repertoires from roughly six Graves' hyperthyroidism patients were also compared in the study. After blood sampling, hyperthyroidism patients were treated with methimazole at a starting dose of 30 mg daily, and ophthalmopathy patients were treated with high-dose intravenous methylprednisolone. Prospective prediction of ophthalmopathy was tested in an independent validation cohort consisting of roughly 20 hyperthyroidism patients and 15 or so patients who later progressed to ophthalmopathy.

This clonotype occurred a few times. Its cognate antigen has yet to be identified. No clone much larger than this one lies a single base away; base qualities are absent. CDR1 and CDR2 are read off the germline V gene as SGHTA and FQGNSA. V is pruned by 5 bases and J by 14 bases, leaving 19 bases of the junction without a gene match. The CDR3, cysteine through phenylalanine, is 17 amino acids long. Just the 51-base CDR3 DNA is kept, in frame starting at base 1. Amplification of TCR beta CDR3 regions was carried out from RNA transcripts. A first-round RT-PCR of the TCR CDR3 used the HTBI primer set with the Qiagen OneStep RT-PCR kit. A second multiplex PCR round built the libraries, followed by size selection and purification. Libraries were sequenced paired-end with 100 bp reads on an Illumina HiSeq2000. From the authors' description of their analysis: SOAPnuke was used to process the raw data, throwing out any read that contained adapters or uncalled bases, had a mean Phred below 15, or lacked an exact constant-primer or identifier match. High-quality paired reads were merged with COPE v1.2.5, and unique nucleotide sequences were defined as clonotypes. MiTCR v1.1 was used to align the clonotypes against IMGT TRBV, TRBD and TRBJ reference segments. The analysis was restricted to V-J combinations with a frequency above 0.0001, which together covered about 99% of the repertoires. The TCS score was defined as the ratio of F50 (clonal expansion) to E x V (chaos), calculated using BLOSUM62-based TCRdist between CDR3 peptides within each V-J. Welch's t-statistics and random forest reduced approximately 520 V-J features to around 14, which were used in a naive Bayes classifier (R e1071). The public reads were reanalyzed by TCRdb: fastp trimming at Q25, MiXCR alignment, in-frame beta chains only. Entries that share a CDR3 protein sequence are merged under the most common genes and DNA. TCRdb's processing, not the authors' own work, is the source of the V and J calls. The sample table holds roughly 700,000 distinct CDR3 sequences, of which about 14% were seen once. Roughly a tenth of the sample is held by the ten biggest clonotypes.

A patient counted as having stable Graves' hyperthyroidism if no progression to ophthalmopathy occurred over 18 months of follow-up. The hyperthyroidism patients were between 18 and 65 years old and newly diagnosed, with a disease duration of less than 2 months. Exclusion was applied to patients with uncontrolled infections, other autoimmune diseases, pregnancy or lactation. Diagnoses were based on clinical symptoms, serum thyroxine and TRAb, thyroid ultrasound and orbital computed tomography. Ficoll-Paque density gradient centrifugation was used to isolate PBMCs from around 10 ml of fresh peripheral blood. Total RNA was extracted with Trizol reagent, and quality was checked on an Agilent 2100 Bioanalyzer. Beyond this particular receptor, the publication reports: Sample size was not statistically predetermined, and blinding of investigators to group allocation was not performed. Blood samples also contained most of the expanded thyroid clonotypes (frequency above 0.001), which suggests that blood repertoires may reflect thyroid immune responses. During validation, the model predicted progression to ophthalmopathy a median of about 5.9 months ahead of onset, with around 70% sensitivity and almost 75% specificity. A model built on a 13 V-J signature distinguished ophthalmopathy from stable hyperthyroidism, reaching 85% to 90% sensitivity and around 81% specificity in cross-validation and 80%/75% in testing.

The clonotype was recovered from a woman under 30 with Graves' hyperthyroidism. Sequencing input: blood. The chain links TRBV7-2 with TRBJ1-6; 9 central nucleotides agree with TRBD1. The CDR3 here reads CASSRTSGQGSFGSLHF. The sequenced DNA is TGTGCCAGCAGCCGAACCTCGGGACAGGGCTCCTTTGGGTCCCTCCACTTT.